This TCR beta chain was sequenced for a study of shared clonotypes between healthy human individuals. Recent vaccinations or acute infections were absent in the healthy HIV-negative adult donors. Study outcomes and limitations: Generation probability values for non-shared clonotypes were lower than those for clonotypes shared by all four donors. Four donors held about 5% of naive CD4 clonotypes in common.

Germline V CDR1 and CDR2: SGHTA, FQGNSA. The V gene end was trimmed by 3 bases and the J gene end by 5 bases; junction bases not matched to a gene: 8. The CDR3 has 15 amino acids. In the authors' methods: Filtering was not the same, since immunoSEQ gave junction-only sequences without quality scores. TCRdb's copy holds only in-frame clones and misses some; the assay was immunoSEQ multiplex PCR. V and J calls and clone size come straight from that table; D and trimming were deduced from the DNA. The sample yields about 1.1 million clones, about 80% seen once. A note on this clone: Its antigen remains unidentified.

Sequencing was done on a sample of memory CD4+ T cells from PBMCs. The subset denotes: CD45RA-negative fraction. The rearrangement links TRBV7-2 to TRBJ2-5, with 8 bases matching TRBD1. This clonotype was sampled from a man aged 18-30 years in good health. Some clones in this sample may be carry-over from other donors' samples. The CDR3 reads CASSFLGQGGETQYF. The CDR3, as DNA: TGTGCCAGCAGCTTTTTAGGACAGGGTGGGGAGACCCAGTACTTC.